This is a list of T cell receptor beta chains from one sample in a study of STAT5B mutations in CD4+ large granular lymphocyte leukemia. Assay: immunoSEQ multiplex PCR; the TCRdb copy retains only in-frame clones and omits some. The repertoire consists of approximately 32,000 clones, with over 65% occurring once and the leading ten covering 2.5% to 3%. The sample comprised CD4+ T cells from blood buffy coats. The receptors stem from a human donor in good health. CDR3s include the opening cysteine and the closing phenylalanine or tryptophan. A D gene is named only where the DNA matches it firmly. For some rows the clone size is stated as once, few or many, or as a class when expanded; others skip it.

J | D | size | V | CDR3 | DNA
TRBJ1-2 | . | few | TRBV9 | CASSTPRGNYGYTF | TGTGCCAGCAGCACCCCCAGGGGTAACTATGGCTACACCTTC
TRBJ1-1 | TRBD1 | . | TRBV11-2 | CASSSRGLNTEAFF | TGTGCCAGCAGCTCCAGGGGGCTGAACACTGAAGCTTTCTTT
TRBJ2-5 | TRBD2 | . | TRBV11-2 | CASSMRTSGTETQYF | TGTGCCAGCAGCATGAGGACTAGCGGGACGGAGACCCAGTACTTC
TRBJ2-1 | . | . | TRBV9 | CASSRGLHNEQFF | TGTGCCAGCAGCCGTGGGTTGCACAATGAGCAGTTCTTC
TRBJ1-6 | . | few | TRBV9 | CASSQTTGQGPPLHF | TGTGCCAGCAGCCAAACTACAGGGCAGGGACCACCCCTCCACTTT
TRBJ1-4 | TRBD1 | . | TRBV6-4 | CASSATGTGNEKLFF | TGTGCCAGCAGTGCCACCGGGACAGGGAATGAAAAACTGTTTTTT
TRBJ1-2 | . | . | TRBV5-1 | CASSFDRLTNYGYTF | TGCGCCAGCAGCTTCGATCGACTGACAAACTATGGCTACACCTTC
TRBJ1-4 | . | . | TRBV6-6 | CASSSQGEKLFF | TGTGCCAGCAGTTCCCAGGGTGAAAAACTGTTTTTT
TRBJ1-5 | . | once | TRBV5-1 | CASSPDGNQPQHF | TGCGCCAGCAGCCCAGACGGGAATCAGCCCCAGCATTTT
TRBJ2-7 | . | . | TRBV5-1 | CASSLGDGYEQYF | TGCGCCAGCAGCTTGGGGGACGGCTACGAGCAGTACTTC
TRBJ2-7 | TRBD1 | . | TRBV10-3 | CAIRSDRGSYEQYF | TGTGCCATCAGATCCGACAGGGGATCCTACGAGCAGTACTTC
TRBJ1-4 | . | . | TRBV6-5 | CASSYSSAAREKLFF | TGTGCCAGCAGTTACTCGTCGGCGGCGCGGGAAAAACTGTTTTTT
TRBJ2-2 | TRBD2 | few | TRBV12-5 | CASGPAGGGELFF | TGTGCTAGTGGTCCCGCGGGGGGCGGGGAGCTGTTTTTT
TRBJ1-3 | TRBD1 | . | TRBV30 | CAWRADRGLGNTIYF | TGTGCCTGGAGGGCCGACAGGGGGCTTGGAAACACCATATATTTT
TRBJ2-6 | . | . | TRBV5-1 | CASQERVAGANVLTF | TGCGCCAGCCAGGAAAGGGTAGCCGGGGCCAACGTCCTGACTTTC
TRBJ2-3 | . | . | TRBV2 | CASTLTLSTDTQYF | TGTGCCAGCACTTTGACACTTAGCACAGATACGCAGTATTTT